This TCR beta chain was obtained from a study of blood T cell repertoires in COVID-19. On the study more broadly: T cells, B-cell-depleted T cells, or PBMCs provided the cDNA or gDNA that served as material.

The repertoire was sequenced with immunoSEQ multiplex PCR; TCRdb's copy has only in-frame clones and lacks some. The sample has about 160,000 clones; around three quarters are singletons. Trimming took 4 bases from V and 6 from J; bases not matched to a gene: 9. The CDR3 is 14 residues long. CDR1 SGHTS and CDR2 YDEGEE come from the germline V gene. What was sequenced was peripheral blood. The rearrangement links TRBV5-8 to TRBJ1-2; TRBD1 matches 7 bases. This receptor was identified in a man aged 55 to 70 with acute or convalescent COVID-19. CDR3 nucleotide sequence: TGTGCCAGCAGCGCCCGACAGGGAAGGGATGGCTACACCTTC. Protein product: CASSARQGRDGYTF.